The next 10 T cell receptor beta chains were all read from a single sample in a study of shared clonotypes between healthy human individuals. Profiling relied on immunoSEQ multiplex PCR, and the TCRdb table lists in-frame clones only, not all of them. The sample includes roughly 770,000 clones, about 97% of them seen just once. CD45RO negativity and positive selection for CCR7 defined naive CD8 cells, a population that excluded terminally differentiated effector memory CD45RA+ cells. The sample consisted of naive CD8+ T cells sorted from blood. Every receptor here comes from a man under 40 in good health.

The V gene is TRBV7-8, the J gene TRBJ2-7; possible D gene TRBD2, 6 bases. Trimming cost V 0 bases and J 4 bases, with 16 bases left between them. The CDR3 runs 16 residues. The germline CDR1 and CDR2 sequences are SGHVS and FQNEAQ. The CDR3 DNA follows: TGTGCCAGCAGCTTAGCGAGTTGGGTAGCGGAGTACGAGCAGTACTTC. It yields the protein CASSLASWVAEYEQYF.

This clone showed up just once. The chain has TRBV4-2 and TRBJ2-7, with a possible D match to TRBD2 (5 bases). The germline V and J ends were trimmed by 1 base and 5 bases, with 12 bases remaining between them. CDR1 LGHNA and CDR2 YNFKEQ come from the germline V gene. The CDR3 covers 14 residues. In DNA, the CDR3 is TGTGCCAGCAGCCAAGCTAAGGAGGTAGACGAGCAGTACTTC. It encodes CASSQAKEVDEQYF.

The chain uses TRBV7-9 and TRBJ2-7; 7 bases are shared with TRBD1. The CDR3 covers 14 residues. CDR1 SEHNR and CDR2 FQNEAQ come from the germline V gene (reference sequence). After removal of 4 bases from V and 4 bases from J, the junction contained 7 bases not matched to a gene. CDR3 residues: CASSSGQVPYEQYF. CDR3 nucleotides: TGTGCCAGCAGCTCAGGACAGGTCCCATACGAGCAGTACTTC.

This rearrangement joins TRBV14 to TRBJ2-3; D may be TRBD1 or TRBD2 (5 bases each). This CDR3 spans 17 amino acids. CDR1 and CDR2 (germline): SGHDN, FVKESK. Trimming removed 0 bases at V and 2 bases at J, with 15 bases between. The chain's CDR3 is CASSQDTWGSDTDTQYF. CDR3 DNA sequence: TGTGCCAGCAGCCAAGACACGTGGGGGTCGGACACAGATACGCAGTATTTT.

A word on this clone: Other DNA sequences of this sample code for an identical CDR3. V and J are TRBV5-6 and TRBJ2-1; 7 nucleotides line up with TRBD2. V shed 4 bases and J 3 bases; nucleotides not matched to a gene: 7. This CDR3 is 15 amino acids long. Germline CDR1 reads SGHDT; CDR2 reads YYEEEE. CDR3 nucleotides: TGTGCCAGCAGCCTCGGATTAGCGGGCTACAATGAGCAGTTCTTC. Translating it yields CASSLGLAGYNEQFF.

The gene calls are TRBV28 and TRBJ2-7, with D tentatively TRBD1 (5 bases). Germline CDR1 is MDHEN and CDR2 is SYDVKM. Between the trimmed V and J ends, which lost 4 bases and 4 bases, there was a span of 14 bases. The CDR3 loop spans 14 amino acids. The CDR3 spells CASSYDRDSYEQYF. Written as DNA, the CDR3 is TGTGCCAGCAGTTACGACAGAGATTCTTACGAGCAGTACTTC.

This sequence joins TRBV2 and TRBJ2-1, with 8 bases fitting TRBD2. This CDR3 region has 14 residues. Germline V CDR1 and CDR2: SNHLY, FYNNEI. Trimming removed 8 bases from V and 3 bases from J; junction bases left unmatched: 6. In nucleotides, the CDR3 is TGTGCCAGCCCGGGAGCGGGAGACTACAATGAGCAGTTCTTC. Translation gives CASPGAGDYNEQFF.

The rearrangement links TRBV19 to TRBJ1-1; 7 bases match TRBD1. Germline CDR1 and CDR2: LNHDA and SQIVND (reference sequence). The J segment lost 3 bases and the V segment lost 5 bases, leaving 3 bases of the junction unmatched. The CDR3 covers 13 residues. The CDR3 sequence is CASSLQGHTEAFF. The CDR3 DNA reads TGTGCCAGTAGTTTACAGGGGCACACTGAAGCTTTCTTT.

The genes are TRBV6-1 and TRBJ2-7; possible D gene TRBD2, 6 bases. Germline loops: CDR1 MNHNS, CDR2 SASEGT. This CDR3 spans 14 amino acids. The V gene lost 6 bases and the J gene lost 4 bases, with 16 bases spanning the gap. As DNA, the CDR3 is TGTGCCAGCAGCTTAACCCGGGAGTTTTACGAGCAGTACTTC. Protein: CASSLTREFYEQYF.

CDR3 loop: CSVERGDEQFF. DNA for the CDR3: TGCAGCGTTGAAAGGGGGGATGAGCAGTTCTTC. The rearrangement joins TRBV29-1 to TRBJ2-1; possibly TRBD1 or TRBD2 for D (6 bases each). The V end lost 2 bases, the J end lost 8 bases, and 7 bases lay between the germline ends. Germline lookup yields CDR1 SQVTM and CDR2 ANQGSEA. The CDR3 is 11 residues long.